These 28 T cell receptor beta chains were sequenced from one sample in a study of T-cell reconstitution after alpha-beta-depleted transplantation in children. Molecular barcoding with unique molecular identifiers was used for the TCRbeta library. TCRdb re-derived calls from the PCR reads in MiXCR, one entry per CDR3 protein. The table records 200,000 to 250,000 distinct CDR3 sequences, approximately 8.9% of them present only once. The specimen comprised PBMCs, mostly from graft donor cells, sampled 180 days after TCRalphabeta/CD19-depleted stem cell transplant. The receptors here all came from a male patient younger than 18 who had a stem cell transplant for acute lymphoblastic leukemia, so the T cells may come from the graft donor.

This sequence joins TRBV5-4 and TRBJ1-2, with D perhaps TRBD1 (6 bases). Germline CDR1 SGHNT, CDR2 YYREEE (reference sequence). The V gene lost 2 bases and the J gene lost 8 bases, with 16 bases spanning the gap. The CDR3 is 14 amino acids. CDR3 residues: CASSFRGAGKGYTF. CDR3 sequence (DNA): TGTGCCAGCAGCTTTAGGGGGGCTGGGAAGGGCTACACCTTC.

This clonotype was counted at least ten times. The chain uses TRBV12-3 or TRBV12-4 and TRBJ1-2; D is undetermined. The CDR3 is 15 amino acids. V was shortened by 0 bases and J by 1 base, with 9 bases between the two germline ends. CDR3 bases: TGTGCCAGCAGTTTAGCTCCACCATTTAACTATGGCTACACCTTC. Residues: CASSLAPPFNYGYTF.

The table lists this clonotype with many counts. The chain has TRBV28 and TRBJ2-4, with D possibly TRBD2 on 7 matching bases. There are 16 residues in the CDR3. Between the trimmed V and J ends, which lost 3 bases and 4 bases, there was a span of 16 bases. Germline CDR1 reads MDHEN; CDR2 reads SYDVKM. The CDR3 loop is CASSFGYRGAKNIQYF. The CDR3 DNA sequence: TGTGCCAGCAGTTTTGGGTATCGGGGGGCAAAAAACATTCAGTACTTC. The full variable domain, in which reference TRBV28 and TRBJ2-4 provide the parts outside the CDR3, is DVKVTQSSRYLVKRTGEKVFLECVQDMDHENMFWYRQDPGLGLRLIYFSYDVKMKEKGDIPEGYSVSREKKERFSLILESASTNQTSMYLCASSFGYRGAKNIQYFGAGTRLSVL.

The chain couples TRBV6-2 or TRBV6-3 to TRBJ2-4, with a tentative D call TRBD1 (6 bases). V was shortened by 6 bases and J by 4 bases, with 7 bases between the two germline ends. Germline CDR1 reads MNHEY; CDR2 reads SVGEGT. This CDR3 is 12 amino acids long. CDR3 amino acids: CASRGGKNIQYF. The CDR3 bases are TGTGCCAGCAGAGGGGGTAAAAACATTCAGTACTTC.

This clonotype was seen ten or more times. J is TRBJ2-2 and V is TRBV11-2; no clear D gene. Germline CDR1 SGHAT, CDR2 FQNNGV. This CDR3 contains 13 residues. The V end lost 4 bases, the J end lost 7 bases, and 10 bases lay between the germline ends. The CDR3 DNA is TGTGCCAGCAGCTCCCATAAGGGCGGGGAGCTGTTTTTT. This sequence encodes CASSSHKGGELFF.

This clonotype was detected ten times or more. In DNA, the CDR3 is TGTGCCAGCAGGGTAGCGGGAGCCGATTTCAATGAGCAGTTCTTC. It encodes CASRVAGADFNEQFF. The chain combines TRBV6-1 with TRBJ2-1; 9 bases are shared with TRBD2. Germline V gives CDR1 MNHNS, CDR2 SASEGT. The CDR3 extends over 15 amino acids. Unmatched junction bases numbered 9, after V lost 6 bases and J lost 6 bases.

This clonotype was picked up many times. The chain has TRBV12-3 or TRBV12-4 and TRBJ2-3, with 8 bases matching TRBD2. The J segment lost 5 bases and the V segment lost 1 base, leaving 5 bases of the junction unmatched. The CDR3 runs to 15 residues. The CDR3 bases are TGTGCCAGCAGTTTAGGAGCGGGAGAGCTAGATACGCAGTATTTT. Translating gives CASSLGAGELDTQYF.

The chain uses TRBV6-1 and TRBJ1-5; D is uncertain. Germline CDR1 MNHNS, CDR2 SASEGT. The V gene lost 5 bases and the J gene lost 1 base, with 15 bases spanning the gap. This CDR3 has 16 amino acids. The CDR3, as DNA: TGTGCCAGCAGTCCCCGGACGACTCGGAGCAATCAGCCCCAGCATTTT. Its translation: CASSPRTTRSNQPQHF.

The table lists this clonotype with many counts. The V gene is TRBV6-5, the J gene TRBJ1-1, with D uncertain. Trimming removed 3 bases from V and 7 bases from J, with 6 bases in between. Germline CDR1 MNHEY, CDR2 SVGAGI. The CDR3 sequence is 11 residues long. CDR3 coding DNA: TGTGCCAGCAGTTATGGGATTGAAGCTTTCTTT. As protein: CASSYGIEAFF.

In its sample, this clonotype was seen many times. The chain is built from TRBV29-1 and TRBJ1-2; D gene uncertain. V was cut by 1 base and J by 0 bases, with 9 bases left in between. This CDR3 is 14 amino acids long. Germline CDR1 is SQVTM and CDR2 is ANQGSEA. The CDR3 protein is CSVEAGPANYGYTF. Written as DNA, the CDR3 is TGCAGCGTTGAAGCCGGGCCAGCTAACTATGGCTACACCTTC.

Concerning this clonotype itself: Just one base apart from a much larger clone, this may be a read error. This chain links TRBV20-1 with TRBJ1-5, with 7 bases that match TRBD1. CDR1 DFQATT and CDR2 SNEGSKA come from the germline V gene (reference sequence). The CDR3 sequence is 12 residues long. V lost 5 bases, J lost 7 bases, and 5 bases stayed unmatched. CDR3 DNA sequence: TGCAGTGCTCGGACAGGCGGCCAGCCCCAGCATTTT. It is translated as CSARTGGQPQHF.

This clonotype was counted many times. The gene calls are TRBV12-3 or TRBV12-4 and TRBJ2-7; D assignment may be TRBD1 or TRBD2 (5 bases each). This CDR3 region has 13 residues. Trimming shortened V by 11 bases and J by 4 bases, and 18 bases separated the two germline ends. The CDR3 here is CAAAHGEGYEQYF. The CDR3 DNA follows: TGTGCCGCCGCGCATGGCGAGGGGTACGAGCAGTACTTC.

This clonotype has a count of ten or more. The chain employs TRBV6-5 and TRBJ1-1, with D perhaps TRBD1 (5 bases). Trimming shortened V by 3 bases and J by 4 bases, and 12 bases separated the two germline ends. The germline V gene encodes CDR1 MNHEY and CDR2 SVGAGI. This CDR3 is built from 14 residues. The CDR3 nucleotides are TGTGCCAGCAGTTATTTGTTTGGGGGCACTGAAGCTTTCTTT. Translated: CASSYLFGGTEAFF.

This clonotype was counted ten times or more. The V and J genes are TRBV7-3 and TRBJ2-1; 13 bases fit TRBD2. The trim removed 4 bases at V and 6 bases at J, leaving 9 bases unmatched. Germline V gives CDR1 SGHTA, CDR2 FQGTGA. The CDR3 spans 17 residues. CDR3 residues: CASSSWTSGGSGNEQFF. CDR3 sequence (DNA): TGTGCCAGCAGCTCGTGGACTAGCGGGGGATCCGGCAATGAGCAGTTCTTC.

This clonotype was detected many times. This chain joins TRBV3-1 and TRBJ2-7, with D perhaps TRBD1 (6 bases). V lost 3 bases, J lost 4 bases, and 10 bases lay in between. CDR3 size: 13 residues. The germline gives CDR1 LGHDT, CDR2 YNNKEL (reference sequence). The CDR3 is CASSHRDNYEQYF. For the CDR3, the DNA is TGTGCCAGCAGCCACCGGGACAATTACGAGCAGTACTTC.

The count of this clonotype is one. The rearrangement links TRBV7-2 to TRBJ2-7; D uncertain. The V gene lost 2 bases and the J gene lost 5 bases, with 7 bases spanning the gap. CDR3 size: 12 residues. The germline CDR1 and CDR2 sequences are SGHTA and FQGNSA. CDR3: CASSLLRDEQYF. The CDR3, as DNA: TGTGCCAGCAGCTTACTCCGGGACGAGCAGTACTTC.

This clonotype came up many times. The gene calls are TRBV12-5 and TRBJ1-2; possible D gene TRBD1, 6 bases. In germline, CDR1 is LGHNT, CDR2 FRNRAP. Trimming took off 2 bases at V and 2 bases at J, with 12 bases between the two ends. The CDR3 runs to 15 residues. The CDR3 sequence: CASGLWGPLNYGYTF. The DNA for the CDR3 is TGTGCTAGTGGTTTGTGGGGGCCATTGAACTATGGCTACACCTTC.

This clonotype came up many times. CDR3 bases: TGTGCCAGCAGCTTGACCTTACTAGCCAAAAACATTCAGTACTTC. It encodes CASSLTLLAKNIQYF. The rearrangement joins TRBV5-6 to TRBJ2-4; no firm D call. Per germline, CDR1 SGHDT and CDR2 YYEEEE. The CDR3 covers 15 residues. Trimming stripped 1 base from V and 0 bases from J, with 8 bases between. Variable domain in full (rest from reference TRBV5-6 and TRBJ2-4): DAGVTQSPTHLIKTRGQQVTLRCSPKSGHDTVSWYQQALGQGPQFIFQYYEEEERQRGNFPDRFSGHQFPNYSSELNVNALLLGDSALYLCASSLTLLAKNIQYFGAGTRLSVL.

This clonotype occurred many times. The chain employs TRBV3-1 and TRBJ1-2; possibly TRBD1 for D (5 bases). V was shortened by 1 base and J by 6 bases, with 15 bases between the two germline ends. This CDR3 is built from 15 residues. CDR1 and CDR2 (germline): LGHDT, YNNKEL (reference sequence). This CDR3 is CASSQAGGGWHGYTF. CDR3 nucleotides: TGTGCCAGCAGCCAAGCGGGGGGGGGTTGGCATGGCTACACCTTC.

There are many counts of this clonotype. The DNA of the CDR3 is TGTGCCAGCAGCGGGCCGGGGGCAGGGGGATTCACAGATACGCAGTATTTT. Translated: CASSGPGAGGFTDTQYF. V is TRBV7-8 and J is TRBJ2-3; a possible D gene is TRBD1 (7 bases). V was trimmed by 5 bases and J by 2 bases, leaving 20 bases between them. This CDR3 has 17 amino acids. Germline CDR1 is SGHVS and CDR2 is FQNEAQ.

This clonotype was seen at least ten times. The chain uses TRBV12-3 or TRBV12-4 and TRBJ1-2, with D unclear. Trimming took 6 bases from V and 8 from J, leaving 16 bases between them. The CDR3 is 13 residues long. CDR3 coding DNA: TGTGCCAGCAGCCACTACCCCGCAAAAGGCTACACCTTC. Translating it yields CASSHYPAKGYTF.

This clonotype was seen many times. The V call is TRBV6-1, the J call TRBJ2-7, with TRBD2 identical over 11 bases. CDR1 MNHNS and CDR2 SASEGT come from the germline V gene. J was trimmed by 5 bases and V by 5 bases; bases with no gene match: 5. CDR3 length: 14 amino acids. Here the CDR3 DNA reads TGTGCCAGCAGTCGATCTAGCGGGAGGAACGAGCAGTACTTC. As protein: CASSRSSGRNEQYF.

This clonotype was counted ten times or more. This chain links TRBV7-2 with TRBJ2-5; 7 nucleotides agree with TRBD1. The CDR3 length is 14 residues. Germline V gives CDR1 SGHTA, CDR2 FQGNSA. The V gene end was trimmed by 6 bases and the J gene end by 2 bases; junction bases not matched to a gene: 6. The CDR3: CASRPRQGQETQYF. The CDR3 DNA is TGTGCCAGCAGACCCAGACAGGGTCAAGAGACCCAGTACTTC.

This clonotype was counted at least ten times. The chain joins TRBV3-1 to TRBJ2-7, with D unresolved. V was clipped by 0 bases and J by 0 bases, with 6 bases between them. The CDR3 spans 14 residues. Germline lookup yields CDR1 LGHDT and CDR2 YNNKEL (reference sequence). CDR3 coding DNA: TGTGCCAGCAGCCAAGAGACGGTCTCCTACGAGCAGTACTTC. Its protein is CASSQETVSYEQYF.

This clonotype was recorded once. One base away lies a much larger clone, so this may be a sequencing read error. This chain connects TRBV6-2 or TRBV6-3 to TRBJ2-1; TRBD2 matches at 8 bases. CDR1 MNHEY and CDR2 SVGEGT come from the germline V gene. This CDR3 spans 17 amino acids. CDR3 in amino acids: CASRNFGLALSYNDQFF. Written as DNA, the CDR3 is TGTGCCAGCAGAAACTTCGGACTAGCACTTTCCTACAATGACCAGTTCTTC.

The chain employs TRBV10-3 and TRBJ2-7; TRBD1 might be the D (6 bases). Germline assignment: CDR1 ENHRY and CDR2 SYGVKD. V shed 6 bases and J shed 0 bases, with 15 bases lying between them. The CDR3 is made up of 15 amino acids. Here the CDR3 DNA reads TGTGCCATCAGGACCGGGACACCCAGCTCCTACGAGCAGTACTTC. It encodes CAIRTGTPSSYEQYF.

At least ten counts were recorded for this clonotype. The rearrangement links TRBV11-2 to TRBJ1-4, with a possible D match to TRBD1 (6 bases). CDR3 length equals 14 residues. V lost 1 base and J 8 bases, leaving 11 bases between the germline ends. Germline V gene lookup returns CDR1 SGHAT and CDR2 FQNNGV. DNA of the CDR3: TGTGCCAGCAGCTTAGCAGGGGTTGGCGAAAAACTGTTTTTT. This gives the protein CASSLAGVGEKLFF.

This clonotype was observed at least ten times. V is TRBV4-3 and J is TRBJ1-2; 7 positions match TRBD1. The CDR3 contains 14 residues. V trimming: 0 bases; J trimming: 4 bases; junction bases outside the gene matches: 2. Looked up from germline, CDR1 is LGHNA and CDR2 is YSLEER. In DNA form, the CDR3 reads TGCGCCAGCAGCCAAGAAGGGGACAGCTATGGCTACACCTTC. This encodes CASSQEGDSYGYTF.